This entry lists 13 T cell receptor beta chains sequenced from one sample in a study of blood T cell repertoires in COVID-19. TCRdb's table, derived via immunoSEQ multiplex PCR, lists solely in-frame clones and lacks some. The table includes some 270,000 clones, roughly 84% detected once. The material sequenced was peripheral blood. Receptor source: a human donor with COVID-19, enrolled during active disease. The donor label of this sample is uncertain.

This clone was picked up a small number of times. The chain links TRBV5-6 to TRBJ2-2; 9 bases fit TRBD1. Germline values: CDR1 SGHDT, CDR2 YYEEEE. This CDR3 has 18 amino acids. J gave up 5 bases and V 4 bases, and 15 bases lay outside the gene matches. In nucleotides, the CDR3 is TGTGCCAGCAGCCTACTGTTGGTGCTCGGACAGGGGACCGGGGAGCTGTTTTTT. Translating gives CASSLLLVLGQGTGELFF.

The rearrangement links TRBV5-1 to TRBJ2-3; 11 positions match TRBD2. The CDR3 has 19 amino acids. The J segment lost 3 bases and the V segment lost 0 bases, leaving 12 bases of the junction unmatched. The V gene's germline CDR1 is SGHRS and CDR2 YFSETQ. CDR3 bases: TGCGCCAGCAGCTTGGCGCGGGGAACTAGCGGGAGTGGGACAGATACGCAGTATTTT. Its translation is CASSLARGTSGSGTDTQYF.

The gene calls are TRBV19 and TRBJ2-5; D is uncertain. This CDR3 has 11 residues. Trimming took 6 bases from V and 5 from J, leaving 7 bases between them. CDR1 is LNHDA and CDR2 is SQIVND in the germline V gene (reference sequence). The CDR3 loop reads CASRALETQYF. Here the CDR3 DNA reads TGTGCCAGTAGGGCCCTGGAGACCCAGTACTTC.

This chain joins TRBV28 and TRBJ2-3, with 10 bases aligning to TRBD2. This CDR3 region has 17 residues. In germline, CDR1 is MDHEN, CDR2 SYDVKM. J was trimmed by 2 bases and V by 6 bases; bases with no gene match: 11. In nucleotides, the CDR3 is TGTGCCAGCAGCTTTCTTACTAGCGGGGCGGCCACAGATACGCAGTATTTT. Protein sequence: CASSFLTSGAATDTQYF.

The chain couples TRBV5-1 to TRBJ2-7, with 15 bases lining up with TRBD2. J was trimmed by 5 bases and V by 3 bases; bases with no gene match: 12. This CDR3 is built from 18 residues. Germline CDR1 reads SGHRS; CDR2 reads YFSETQ. The CDR3, as DNA: TGCGCCAGCAGCTCCCCCCCTGGACTAGCGGGAGGGCCCCACGAGCAGTACTTC. It encodes CASSSPPGLAGGPHEQYF. Full variable domain (rest looked up from reference TRBV5-1 and TRBJ2-7): KAGVTQTPRYLIKTRGQQVTLSCSPISGHRSVSWYQQTPGQGLQFLFEYFSETQRNKGNFPGRFSGRQFSNSRSEMNVSTLELGDSALYLCASSSPPGLAGGPHEQYFGPGTRLTVT.

V gene TRBV6-6 combines with J gene TRBJ2-5; D is undetermined. The V gene's germline CDR1 is MNHNY and CDR2 SVGAGI (reference sequence). V gave up 2 bases and J gave up 0 bases, with 10 bases separating them. This CDR3 contains 15 residues. The CDR3 loop reads CASSYRKDNQETQYF. The DNA for the CDR3 is TGTGCCAGCAGTTACCGAAAAGACAACCAAGAGACCCAGTACTTC.

The chain employs TRBV5-6 and TRBJ1-5; 8 bases fit TRBD1. CDR1 and CDR2 from the germline V gene are SGHDT and YYEEEE. J lost 0 bases, V lost 4 bases, and 3 bases had no gene match. This CDR3 has 15 amino acids. The CDR3 coding sequence is TGTGCCAGCAGCCGGACAGGGTTTAGCAATCAGCCCCAGCATTTT. Protein product: CASSRTGFSNQPQHF.

The chain joins TRBV18 to TRBJ2-7; 7 bases agree with TRBD2. Germline V gene lookup returns CDR1 KGHSH and CDR2 LQKENI. The CDR3 spans 17 residues. Unmatched junction bases numbered 17, after V lost 4 bases and J lost 5 bases. CDR3: CASSLSSGGTPLNEQYF. The CDR3 DNA reads as TGTGCCAGCTCACTATCCTCCGGGGGGACTCCCCTAAACGAGCAGTACTTC. Full variable domain (outside the CDR3, taken from reference TRBV18 and TRBJ2-7): NAGVMQNPRHLVRRRGQEARLRCSPMKGHSHVYWYRQLPEEGLKFMVYLQKENIIDESGMPKERFSAEFPKEGPSILRIQQVVRGDSAAYFCASSLSSGGTPLNEQYFGPGTRLTVT.

This clone appeared a few times. V gene TRBV2 combines with J gene TRBJ2-5; 7 positions agree with TRBD2. CDR3 size: 14 residues. Losses at the gene ends were 5 bases for V and 6 bases for J; bases not matched to a gene: 9. Germline V gene data show CDR1 as SNHLY and CDR2 as FYNNEI. The chain's CDR3 is CASSFRLASKTQYF. CDR3 nucleotide sequence: TGTGCCAGCAGTTTTCGACTAGCTTCAAAGACCCAGTACTTC.

The rearrangement uses TRBV11-3 and TRBJ2-1, with 11 positions matching TRBD2. Per the germline V gene, CDR1 is SGHNT and CDR2 is YENEEA. This CDR3 has 16 residues. Trimming removed 5 bases from V and 5 bases from J; junction bases left unmatched: 8. CDR3 DNA sequence: TGTGCCAGCAGCGCCAGGGGGACTAGCGGTAACAATGAGCAGTTCTTC. It codes for CASSARGTSGNNEQFF.

The gene calls are TRBV5-8 and TRBJ1-5; a possible D gene is TRBD1 (6 bases). The CDR3 length is 19 residues. V lost 1 base to trimming and J lost 2 bases, with 22 bases between them. CDR1 is SGHTS, CDR2 YDEGEE, per germline. The CDR3 DNA sequence: TGTGCCAGCAGCTTGCAAACCGACTGGGGGCGAAGTGGCAATCAGCCCCAGCATTTT. Amino acid sequence: CASSLQTDWGRSGNQPQHF. Based on the CDR3 plus reference TRBV5-8 and TRBJ1-5, the full variable domain is EAGVTQSPTHLIKTRGQQATLRCSPISGHTSVYWYQQALGLGLQFLLWYDEGEERNRGNFPPRFSGRQFPNYSSELNVNALELEDSALYLCASSLQTDWGRSGNQPQHFGDGTRLSIL.

CDR3 loop: CASSLASETEAFF. In nucleotides, the CDR3 is TGTGCCAGCAGCTTAGCGAGTGAAACTGAAGCTTTCTTT. The rearrangement links TRBV7-2 to TRBJ1-1; D gene unclear. Per the germline V gene, CDR1 is SGHTA and CDR2 is FQGNSA. V was clipped by 0 bases and J by 5 bases, with 7 bases between them. The CDR3 is 13 amino acids.

The chain has TRBV18 and TRBJ2-7; TRBD1 matches 7 bases. Trimming at V came to 6 bases and at J to 2 bases, leaving 4 bases not matched to a gene. The germline CDR1 and CDR2 sequences are KGHSH and LQKENI. This CDR3 is built from 13 residues. CDR3 protein: CASSTGTAYEQYF. The CDR3 DNA follows: TGTGCCAGCTCTACCGGGACAGCCTACGAGCAGTACTTC.